These 19 T cell receptor beta chains were sequenced from one sample in a study of T-cell memory formation after mild COVID-19. From the 5' RACE reads, TCRdb called clonotypes with MiXCR, one entry per CDR3 protein. This table holds 150,000 or so distinct CDR3 sequences, roughly 11% found once. Sequences were obtained from PBMCs or a T cell subset sorted from them (not recorded which). Receptors originate from a man between 18 and 29 years old who had mild COVID-19 (a few samples of this study predate the infection). Cell type and time point are not known.

This clonotype came up a few times. The chain links TRBV7-6 to TRBJ2-3; the D gene is possibly TRBD2 (6 bases). Per germline, CDR1 SGHVS and CDR2 FNYEAQ. This CDR3 has 14 residues. V lost 4 bases and J lost 3, with 11 bases in between. The CDR3 DNA reads TGTGCCAGCAGCTCCTACGCGGGAACAGATACGCAGTATTTT. Amino acid sequence: CASSSYAGTDTQYF.

This clonotype has ten or more counts. CDR3 loop: CASSPREAGEQYV. CDR3 sequence (DNA): TGTGCCAGCAGTCCTCGAGAGGCAGGGGAGCAGTACGTC. V is TRBV12-3 or TRBV12-4 and J is TRBJ2-7; D might be TRBD1 (5 bases). Trimming shortened V by 5 bases and J by 7 bases, and 15 bases separated the two germline ends. The CDR3 length is 13 residues.

At least ten counts were recorded for this clonotype. The chain has TRBV27 and TRBJ2-3, with 10 bases fitting TRBD2. The V segment lost 7 bases and the J segment 1 base; nucleotides outside the gene matches: 17. Looked up from germline, CDR1 is MNHEY and CDR2 is SMNVEV (reference sequence). The CDR3 consists of 19 residues. The chain's CDR3 is CASTLKGELAGRRTDTQYF. The CDR3 nucleotides read TGTGCCAGCACCCTGAAGGGGGAACTAGCGGGACGTCGCACAGATACGCAGTATTTT.

Concerning this clonotype itself: Germline is not matched at one junction end, which may reflect a read error. The V and J genes are TRBV29-1 and TRBJ2-5, with a tentative D call TRBD1 (6 bases). Per the germline V gene, CDR1 is SQVTM and CDR2 is ANQGSEA. This CDR3 has 13 amino acids. This chain's CDR3 is CSGTGPLQETQYF. Written as DNA, the CDR3 is TGCAGCGGTACAGGGCCCTTACAAGAGACACAGTACTTC.

V is TRBV6-2 or TRBV6-3 and J is TRBJ2-2; D might be TRBD2 (6 bases). Germline CDR1 is MNHEY and CDR2 is SVGEGT. V lost 7 bases to trimming and J lost 3 bases, with 9 bases between them. CDR3 length: 13 residues. This chain's CDR3 is CASTDYHTGELFF. The CDR3 nucleotides read TGTGCCAGCACGGACTACCACACCGGGGAGCTGTTTTTT.

The genes are TRBV15 and TRBJ2-5, with 7 bases fitting TRBD1. Per germline, CDR1 LNHNV and CDR2 YYDKDF (reference sequence). V lost 1 base to trimming and J lost 3 bases; unmatched junction nucleotides: 8. CDR3 size: 16 residues. The CDR3 DNA reads TGTGCCACCAGCAGAGTCCGAGAAGGGGGCAAAGAGACCCAGTACTTC. It is translated as CATSRVREGGKETQYF.

This clonotype turned up a few times. This chain uses TRBV5-5 with TRBJ2-7; possibly TRBD1 for D (5 bases). V was shortened by 2 bases and J by 5 bases, with 11 bases between the two germline ends. The CDR3 contains 13 residues. The germline V gene has CDR1 SGHKS and CDR2 YYEKEE (reference sequence). CDR3 sequence reads: CASSLSLRDEQYF. CDR3 DNA sequence: TGTGCCAGCAGCTTATCACTCAGGGACGAGCAGTACTTC.

Of note for this clonotype: One end of the junction is discordant with germline, which a read error may explain. The chain links TRBV7-7 to TRBJ2-3; 9 bases are shared with TRBD2. The germline CDR1 and CDR2 sequences are SSHAT and FNYEAQ (reference sequence). The CDR3 covers 15 residues. The CDR3, as DNA: TGTGCTAGCAGCCCCCTCCTAGCGGGGTGGGGTACGCAGTATTTT. Protein: CASSPLLAGWGTQYF.

The rearrangement joins TRBV3-1 to TRBJ1-1, with D hard to call. Germline CDR1 reads LGHDT; CDR2 reads YNNKEL (reference sequence). V lost 2 bases and J 5 bases, leaving 9 bases between the germline ends. The CDR3 totals 13 residues. The CDR3 loop reads CASSQFSRTEAFF. The CDR3 region has the DNA TGTGCCAGCAGCCAATTTAGCAGAACTGAAGCTTTCTTT.

The chain is built from TRBV4-3 and TRBJ2-5, with TRBD1 identical over 9 bases. The germline gives CDR1 LGHNA, CDR2 YSLEER. The CDR3 length is 13 residues. Unmatched junction bases numbered 6, after V lost 3 bases and J lost 10 bases. The CDR3 here is CASSQLRDRVQYF. CDR3 sequence (DNA): TGCGCCAGCAGCCAGCTCCGGGACAGGGTCCAGTACTTC.

CDR3 sequence (DNA): TGTGCCAGCTCACAGGCCGCGGGGGGAGGGCAGCCCCAGCATTTT. It codes for CASSQAAGGGQPQHF. The chain links TRBV18 to TRBJ1-5, with D possibly TRBD1 on 5 matching bases. Trimming shortened V by 4 bases and J by 7 bases, and 17 bases separated the two germline ends. Germline lookup yields CDR1 KGHSH and CDR2 LQKENI. The CDR3 is made up of 15 amino acids.

This clonotype was seen a few times. The chain uses TRBV6-2 or TRBV6-3 and TRBJ2-7; D possibly corresponds to TRBD2 (5 bases). Germline-derived CDR1 and CDR2 are MNHEY and SVGEGT. CDR3 length: 14 residues. V was pared by 10 bases and J by 3 bases, with 19 bases between. CDR3 DNA sequence: TGTGCCACCTCGAAGGACTTCTTATTCTACGAGCAGTACGTC. It translates to CATSKDFLFYEQYV.

This clonotype was recorded a few times. V is TRBV7-6 and J is TRBJ2-1; possibly TRBD1 for D (6 bases). CDR1 and CDR2 (germline): SGHVS, FNYEAQ. V lost 5 bases and J lost 7, with 15 bases in between. The CDR3 has 14 residues. The CDR3 loop is CASSPRQVGNEQFF. The CDR3 coding sequence is TGTGCCAGCAGCCCCCGACAGGTGGGGAATGAGCAGTTCTTC. Combining the CDR3 with reference TRBV7-6 and TRBJ2-1 gives the whole variable domain GAGVSQSPRYKVTKRGQDVALRCDPISGHVSLYWYRQALGQGPEFLTYFNYEAQQDKSGLPNDRFSAERPEGSISTLTIQRTEQRDSAMYRCASSPRQVGNEQFFGPGTRLTVL.

The V gene is TRBV5-1, the J gene TRBJ1-2, with D uncertain. The germline V and J ends were trimmed by 9 bases and 8 bases, with 20 bases remaining between them. The CDR3 length is 13 residues. Germline CDR1 SGHRS, CDR2 YFSETQ. CDR3 region: CAIRSDPFGGYTF. CDR3 nucleotides: TGCGCCATCCGATCTGACCCCTTTGGAGGCTACACCTTC.

The chain couples TRBV20-1 to TRBJ2-4; no firm D call. The CDR3 contains 13 residues. Germline V lookup: CDR1 DFQATT, CDR2 SNEGSKA (reference sequence). V lost 0 bases to trimming and J lost 9 bases, with 12 bases between them. This chain's CDR3 is CSAREALVGIQYF. The CDR3 bases are TGCAGTGCTAGAGAAGCACTTGTAGGCATTCAGTACTTC.

The chain recombines TRBV5-1 with TRBJ2-1; D is unclear. V was pared by 0 bases and J by 3 bases, with 4 bases between. The V gene's germline CDR1 is SGHRS and CDR2 YFSETQ. The CDR3 sequence is 13 residues long. DNA of the CDR3: TGCGCCAGCAGCTTGGACAACTACAATGAGCAGTTCTTC. Amino acids: CASSLDNYNEQFF.

This clonotype was counted ten times or more. This rearrangement joins TRBV27 to TRBJ2-5; 7 bases are shared with TRBD2. The ends lost 5 bases at V and 5 bases at J; junction bases unmatched: 8. The CDR3 is made up of 14 amino acids. In germline, CDR1 is MNHEY, CDR2 SMNVEV (reference sequence). CDR3 in amino acids: CASSVQRGRETQYF. Here the CDR3 DNA reads TGTGCCAGCAGTGTCCAGCGGGGTCGGGAGACCCAGTACTTC.

Ten or more counts support this clonotype. The gene calls are TRBV9 and TRBJ2-1; D might be TRBD1 (6 bases). The V end was cut by 0 bases, the J end by 2 bases, with 9 bases between. In germline, CDR1 is SGDLS, CDR2 YYNGEE. The CDR3 has 15 residues. CDR3 nucleotides: TGTGCCAGCAGCGTAGATGGGGGCGCCTACAATGAGCAGTTCTTC. Translating gives CASSVDGGAYNEQFF.

This clonotype was recorded many times. The chain combines TRBV7-2 with TRBJ1-5; perhaps TRBD1 as D (5 bases). V was cut by 2 bases and J by 5 bases, with 10 bases left in between. The CDR3 consists of 14 residues. Germline V gene lookup returns CDR1 SGHTA and CDR2 FQGNSA. The CDR3 loop reads CASSLYGADQPQHF. CDR3 nucleotide sequence: TGTGCCAGCAGCTTATACGGGGCGGATCAGCCCCAGCATTTT.